One sample yielded the 31 T cell receptor beta chains listed below, sequenced in a study of blood T cell repertoires in COVID-19. The repertoire was sequenced with immunoSEQ multiplex PCR; TCRdb's copy has only in-frame clones and lacks some. Here the sample spans approximately 68,000 clones, roughly nine tenths being singletons. Input material: peripheral blood. The receptors shown here come from a man aged 45-60 years with active COVID-19.

The V and J genes are TRBV6-2 or TRBV6-3 and TRBJ1-2; D unclear. CDR1 MNHEY and CDR2 SVGEGT come from the germline V gene. Trimming took off 8 bases at V and 4 bases at J, with 11 bases between the two ends. There are 12 residues in the CDR3. Here the CDR3 reads CASGSSSYGYTF. The CDR3, as DNA: TGTGCCAGCGGTTCTTCGAGCTATGGCTACACCTTC.

The rearrangement links TRBV24-1 to TRBJ2-1; the D gene is possibly TRBD1 (6 bases). V dropped 7 bases and J dropped 15 bases, with 18 bases sitting between them. The CDR3 is made up of 12 amino acids. Looked up from germline, CDR1 is KGHDR and CDR2 is SFDVKD. CDR3 region: CATRDETGRWFF. For the CDR3, the DNA is TGTGCCACCAGGGACGAGACAGGACGGTGGTTCTTC.

The rearrangement uses TRBV18 and TRBJ2-6, with unresolved D. The ends were cut back, 5 bases at V and 2 bases at J, with 4 bases in the middle. The length of the CDR3 is 13 residues. Germline CDR1 and CDR2: KGHSH and LQKENI. The CDR3 DNA is TGTGCCAGCTCATCTACTGGGGCCAACGTCCTGACTTTC. Translated, it gives CASSSTGANVLTF.

J is TRBJ1-1 and V is TRBV5-1; TRBD1 might be the D (6 bases). This CDR3 comprises 12 residues. V was trimmed by 4 bases and J by 11 bases, leaving 15 bases between them. Germline-derived CDR1 and CDR2 are SGHRS and YFSETQ. CDR3 in amino acids: CASSEDRHPAFF. CDR3 DNA: TGCGCCAGCAGCGAGGACAGACACCCGGCTTTCTTT. The whole variable domain, remainder taken from reference TRBV5-1 and TRBJ1-1, is KAGVTQTPRYLIKTRGQQVTLSCSPISGHRSVSWYQQTPGQGLQFLFEYFSETQRNKGNFPGRFSGRQFSNSRSEMNVSTLELGDSALYLCASSEDRHPAFFGQGTRLTVV.

The CDR3 DNA follows: TGTGCCAGCAGCTTGTTTACGGGAGTCCAAGAGACCCAGTACTTC. Translation gives CASSLFTGVQETQYF. The genes are TRBV5-6 and TRBJ2-5; D possibly corresponds to TRBD2 (6 bases). Germline V CDR1 and CDR2: SGHDT, YYEEEE. The CDR3 is 15 amino acids. V lost 1 base, J lost 1 base, and 11 bases lay in between.

J is TRBJ1-3 and V is TRBV9; perhaps TRBD1 as D (6 bases). Trimming stripped 0 bases from V and 0 bases from J, with 13 bases between. Germline lookup yields CDR1 SGDLS and CDR2 YYNGEE. The CDR3 is 17 amino acids. CDR3 nucleotides: TGTGCCAGCAGCGTAGTCCCACAGGGAAGCTCTGGAAACACCATATATTTT. It specifies CASSVVPQGSSGNTIYF.

The chain employs TRBV7-8 and TRBJ2-7; TRBD1 is a possible D gene (5 bases). CDR1 is SGHVS, CDR2 FQNEAQ, per germline. V gave up 5 bases and J gave up 4 bases, with 9 bases separating them. This CDR3 contains 12 residues. CDR3 residues: CASSPTEYEQYF. The DNA for the CDR3 is TGTGCCAGCAGCCCGACAGAATACGAGCAGTACTTC.

This chain uses TRBV9 with TRBJ2-1; 7 bases match TRBD1. Unmatched junction bases numbered 2, after V lost 0 bases and J lost 2 bases. CDR3 length equals 15 residues. Germline CDR1 and CDR2: SGDLS and YYNGEE. The DNA of the CDR3 is TGTGCCAGCAGCGTAGCGGGACAGACCTACAATGAGCAGTTCTTC. It codes for CASSVAGQTYNEQFF.

CDR3 region: CASSTLRGHEQFF. The CDR3 nucleotides read TGTGCCAGTAGTACCCTCAGGGGACATGAGCAGTTCTTC. The genes are TRBV19 and TRBJ2-1, with a possible D match to TRBD1 (6 bases). V was shortened by 4 bases and J by 8 bases, with 12 bases between the two germline ends. The germline gives CDR1 LNHDA, CDR2 SQIVND (reference sequence). The CDR3 has 13 amino acids.

The V and J genes are TRBV6-1 and TRBJ2-3; 9 bases are a match to TRBD2. The CDR3 runs 15 residues. The germline V gene encodes CDR1 MNHNS and CDR2 SASEGT. The J segment lost 5 bases and the V segment lost 2 bases, leaving 5 bases of the junction unmatched. The CDR3 nucleotides are TGTGCCAGCAGTGAATCGGCGGGGGGGGTAGATACGCAGTATTTT. This encodes CASSESAGGVDTQYF.

This clone appeared a few times. This chain joins TRBV19 and TRBJ2-7, with 10 bases lining up with TRBD1. In germline, CDR1 is LNHDA, CDR2 SQIVND (reference sequence). V shed 8 bases, J shed 6 bases, and the junction held 10 bases outside the gene matches. The CDR3 contains 14 residues. For the CDR3, the DNA is TGTGCCAGTTGTCCAGGGCGGGACAGGGGCGAGCAGTACTTC. The encoded protein is CASCPGRDRGEQYF.

This clone was detected only once. The V gene is TRBV5-1, the J gene TRBJ1-5; 8 nucleotides match TRBD1. V lost 0 bases to trimming and J lost 7 bases; unmatched junction nucleotides: 3. CDR3 length: 14 residues. The germline gives CDR1 SGHRS, CDR2 YFSETQ. In DNA, the CDR3 is TGCGCCAGCAGCTTGGTACAGGGGGGACAGCCCCAGCATTTT. Protein product: CASSLVQGGQPQHF.

V is TRBV18 and J is TRBJ1-3; 8 bases align to TRBD1. V was clipped by 3 bases and J by 0 bases; unmatched bases: 4. The CDR3 is 16 amino acids. The germline CDR1 and CDR2 sequences are KGHSH and LQKENI. CDR3 region: CASSPDRVSSGNTIYF. CDR3 coding DNA: TGTGCCAGCTCACCGGACAGGGTGAGCTCTGGAAACACCATATATTTT.

The chain links TRBV5-1 to TRBJ2-7; 9 nucleotides match TRBD1. The trim removed 4 bases at V and 5 bases at J, leaving 13 bases unmatched. There are 16 residues in the CDR3. Looked up from germline, CDR1 is SGHRS and CDR2 is YFSETQ. The chain's CDR3 is CASSITGQGGRDEQYF. In DNA, the CDR3 is TGCGCCAGCAGCATTACGGGACAGGGAGGTAGGGACGAGCAGTACTTC.

The chain is built from TRBV5-1 and TRBJ1-6; D possibly corresponds to TRBD1 (6 bases). V was pared by 4 bases and J by 5 bases, with 13 bases between. The CDR3 runs 15 residues. Germline values: CDR1 SGHRS, CDR2 YFSETQ. The CDR3 reads CASSLNGQNNSPLHF. CDR3 coding DNA: TGCGCCAGCAGCCTAAATGGACAGAATAATTCACCCCTCCACTTT.

The chain's CDR3 is CASSYSTGGYEQYF. The CDR3 DNA reads TGTGCCAGCAGTTACTCGACAGGGGGCTACGAGCAGTACTTC. This rearrangement joins TRBV6-6 to TRBJ2-7, with 9 bases identical to TRBD1. The CDR3 totals 14 residues. Germline CDR1 reads MNHNY; CDR2 reads SVGAGI (reference sequence). V lost 0 bases to trimming and J lost 3 bases; unmatched junction nucleotides: 0.

The chain carries TRBV7-3 and TRBJ1-2; D possibly corresponds to TRBD1 (5 bases). Trimming shortened V by 2 bases and J by 0 bases, and 13 bases separated the two germline ends. This CDR3 spans 16 amino acids. Germline CDR1 and CDR2: SGHTA and FQGTGA. The CDR3 spells CASSLARAGANYGYTF. The CDR3, as DNA: TGTGCCAGCAGCTTAGCCAGGGCTGGGGCTAACTATGGCTACACCTTC.

The chain combines TRBV9 with TRBJ2-5; 10 bases are shared with TRBD2. CDR1 is SGDLS and CDR2 is YYNGEE in the germline V gene. The junction had 7 bases not matched to a gene; V was cut back by 4 bases and J by 1 base. CDR3 size: 16 residues. CDR3 protein: CASSPRTSGGQETQYF. For the CDR3, the DNA is TGTGCCAGCAGCCCTCGGACTAGCGGAGGCCAAGAGACCCAGTACTTC.

This sequence joins TRBV15 and TRBJ2-4; a possible D gene is TRBD2 (6 bases). Germline loops: CDR1 LNHNV, CDR2 YYDKDF (reference sequence). With 1 base removed from V and 3 bases from J, the gap between germline ends came to 16 bases. The CDR3 loop spans 17 amino acids. The CDR3 protein is CATSRGPGESSKNIQYF. The CDR3, as DNA: TGTGCCACCAGCAGAGGTCCGGGGGAGAGTAGCAAAAACATTCAGTACTTC.

The V gene is TRBV3-1 (or the pseudogene TRBV3-2), the J gene TRBJ1-2, with 7 bases matching TRBD1. The ends lost 4 bases at V and 1 base at J; junction bases unmatched: 6. This CDR3 comprises 15 residues. Germline loops: CDR1 LGHDT, CDR2 YNNKEL (reference sequence). The CDR3 sequence is CASSLLDRSNYGYTF. The CDR3 DNA reads TGTGCCAGCAGCCTCCTGGACAGGAGTAACTATGGCTACACCTTC.

V is TRBV19 and J is TRBJ2-1; 11 bases are a match to TRBD2. The ends lost 3 bases at V and 2 bases at J; junction bases unmatched: 0. CDR1 is LNHDA, CDR2 SQIVND, per germline (reference sequence). The CDR3 sequence is 15 residues long. The CDR3 nucleotides read TGTGCCAGTAGTATTAGCGGGGGGGCCTACAATGAGCAGTTCTTC. Translating gives CASSISGGAYNEQFF.

V gene TRBV18 combines with J gene TRBJ2-2; 10 nucleotides agree with TRBD1. Germline CDR1 reads KGHSH; CDR2 reads LQKENI. The CDR3 runs to 16 residues. The trim removed 0 bases at V and 5 bases at J, leaving 3 bases unmatched. CDR3 in DNA: TGTGCCAGCTCACCACCGGGACAGGGGAAAACCGGGGAGCTGTTTTTT. Amino acid sequence: CASSPPGQGKTGELFF.

The chain uses TRBV19 and TRBJ2-1; TRBD1 matches at 10 bases. The CDR3 is 14 residues long. Germline lookup yields CDR1 LNHDA and CDR2 SQIVND (reference sequence). J gave up 6 bases and V 5 bases, and 4 bases lay outside the gene matches. The CDR3 spells CASSVRQGANEQFF. DNA for the CDR3: TGTGCCAGTAGTGTCCGACAGGGGGCCAATGAGCAGTTCTTC.

The rearrangement joins TRBV7-9 to TRBJ1-6, with D maybe TRBD1 (6 bases). The CDR3 length is 15 residues. Germline values: CDR1 SEHNR, CDR2 FQNEAQ (reference sequence). V dropped 6 bases and J dropped 4 bases, with 13 bases sitting between them. CDR3 bases: TGTGCCAGCAGTTCCGGACAGCAGTATAATTCACCCCTCCACTTT. This codes for CASSSGQQYNSPLHF. Supplemented by reference TRBV7-9 and TRBJ1-6, the full variable domain reads DTGVSQNPRHKITKRGQNVTFRCDPISEHNRLYWYRQTLGQGPEFLTYFQNEAQLEKSRLLSDRFSAERPKGSFSTLEIQRTEQGDSAMYLCASSSGQQYNSPLHFGNGTRLTVT.

The genes are TRBV14 and TRBJ2-4; D is unclear. V lost 1 base and J 3 bases, leaving 13 bases between the germline ends. Germline V gene data show CDR1 as SGHDN and CDR2 as FVKESK. This CDR3 region has 16 residues. The CDR3 sequence: CASSQGSVGFKNIQYF. DNA for the CDR3: TGTGCCAGCAGCCAAGGTTCGGTTGGTTTCAAAAACATTCAGTACTTC.

The chain carries TRBV5-4 and TRBJ1-3; a weak D match, TRBD1 (5 bases). Germline CDR1 is SGHNT and CDR2 is YYREEE (reference sequence). This CDR3 is 14 amino acids long. V was clipped by 7 bases and J by 3 bases, with 14 bases between them. The CDR3 loop is CASAIGGSGNTIYF. The CDR3 DNA sequence: TGTGCCAGCGCAATCGGGGGAAGTGGAAACACCATATATTTT.

This clone was observed a single time. The chain is built from TRBV7-9 and TRBJ2-1; 7 bases match TRBD2. CDR1 is SEHNR, CDR2 FQNEAQ, per germline (reference sequence). There are 15 residues in the CDR3. After removal of 3 bases from V and 8 bases from J, the junction contained 10 bases not matched to a gene. CDR3 nucleotide sequence: TGTGCCAGCAGCTTTGCGGGGGAACTTGTCGATGAGCAGTTCTTC. Protein product: CASSFAGELVDEQFF.

The V gene is TRBV5-1, the J gene TRBJ2-3, with a possible D match to TRBD2 (7 bases). CDR3 size: 16 residues. In germline, CDR1 is SGHRS, CDR2 YFSETQ. Trimming stripped 5 bases from V and 1 base from J, with 17 bases between. CDR3 DNA: TGCGCCAGCAGGGTGTGGGGGGGCCGAGGCACAGATACGCAGTATTTT. This translates into CASRVWGGRGTDTQYF. The whole variable domain, remainder taken from reference TRBV5-1 and TRBJ2-3, is KAGVTQTPRYLIKTRGQQVTLSCSPISGHRSVSWYQQTPGQGLQFLFEYFSETQRNKGNFPGRFSGRQFSNSRSEMNVSTLELGDSALYLCASRVWGGRGTDTQYFGPGTRLTVL.

The chain uses TRBV2 and TRBJ2-1; the match to TRBD2 covers 8 bases. V was pared by 4 bases and J by 6 bases, with 8 bases of the junction left unmatched. Germline V gives CDR1 SNHLY, CDR2 FYNNEI. The CDR3 totals 15 residues. The CDR3 bases are TGTGCCAGCAGTGTGAGCGGGGGCGGGGGCAATGAGCAGTTCTTC. It yields the protein CASSVSGGGGNEQFF.

The gene calls are TRBV28 and TRBJ1-1; D is perhaps TRBD1 (6 bases). The CDR3 has 15 amino acids. Trimming cost V 5 bases and J 1 base, with 14 bases left between them. Germline assignment: CDR1 MDHEN and CDR2 SYDVKM. CDR3 in amino acids: CASSIRTARNTEAFF. The CDR3 DNA is TGTGCCAGCAGTATTAGGACAGCTAGGAACACTGAAGCTTTCTTT.

V and J are TRBV5-1 and TRBJ2-5; 9 bases align to TRBD2. CDR3 length: 17 residues. V shed 0 bases, J shed 2 bases, and the junction held 8 bases outside the gene matches. Germline CDR1 and CDR2: SGHRS and YFSETQ. The CDR3 bases are TGCGCCAGCAGCTTGGCCAGGGTAGCGGGGGAGCAAGAGACCCAGTACTTC. Encoded protein: CASSLARVAGEQETQYF.